This is a list of T cell receptor beta chains from one sample in a study of Ad26.COV2.S vaccination and SARS-CoV-2 variants. Profiled with immunoSEQ multiplex PCR; TCRdb holds only in-frame clones, not every one. The sample lists 360,000 or so clones; roughly 84% were seen once. The source was peripheral blood, collected in a trial of Ad26.COV2.S vaccine versus placebo. The source of these receptors is a person between 18 and 65 years old who received the Ad26.COV2.S COVID-19 vaccine or a placebo. Each CDR3 is given with its conserved first and last residue. A D gene is named only where the DNA matches it firmly. Not every row has a clone size; where given, it reads once, few, many or a size class.

v_gene,j_gene,abundance,d_gene,CDR3nt,CDR3aa
TRBV5-1,TRBJ2-2,NA,NA,TGCGCCAGCAGCTCGGACTGGACCCCGAACACCGGGGAGCTGTTTTTT,CASSSDWTPNTGELFF
TRBV2,TRBJ2-7,NA,NA,TGTGCCAGCAGTGATTTGATGGTCGACGAGCAGTACTTC,CASSDLMVDEQYF
TRBV4-3,TRBJ2-2,NA,NA,TGCGCCAGCAGCCAAGGGGTAATCGGGGAGCTGTTTTTT,CASSQGVIGELFF
TRBV4-1,TRBJ1-1,NA,TRBD1,TGCGCCAGCAGCCAAGGACAGGGTGGTCGTCGAACTGAAGCTTTCTTT,CASSQGQGGRRTEAFF
TRBV3-1/TRBV3-2,TRBJ1-2,NA,TRBD1,TGTGCCAGCAGCCATGGACAGGGCAACTATGGCTACACCTTC,CASSHGQGNYGYTF
TRBV6-5,TRBJ2-7,NA,TRBD2,TGTGCCAGCAGTTACTCGATGCTAGCGGGGGCGTACGAGCAGTACTTC,CASSYSMLAGAYEQYF
TRBV18,TRBJ1-3,NA,NA,TGTGCCAGCTCCCCTACGGAGGGAAACACCATATATTTT,CASSPTEGNTIYF
TRBV19,TRBJ2-7,NA,NA,TGTGCCAGTAGTCCGTCTCCATCCTCAGGCTACGAGCAGTACTTC,CASSPSPSSGYEQYF
TRBV7-2,TRBJ2-1,NA,NA,TGTGCCAGCAGCCGACTAAGAGAGCAGTTCTTC,CASSRLREQFF
TRBV7-9,TRBJ2-7,NA,NA,TGTGCCAGCAGTCCTTCGTACGAGCAGTACTTC,CASSPSYEQYF
TRBV19,TRBJ1-2,NA,NA,TGTGCCAGTAGTTGGCCAGCAGGTGGCTACACCTTC,CASSWPAGGYTF
TRBV5-8,TRBJ1-4,once,TRBD1,TGTGCCAGTTCGAAGACAGGGGTTGAAAAACTGTTTTTT,CASSKTGVEKLFF
TRBV19,TRBJ2-7,NA,NA,TGTGCCAGTAGTGTCCGGGCGGGGTCTCACGAGCAGTACTTC,CASSVRAGSHEQYF
TRBV21-1,TRBJ1-2,NA,NA,TGTGCCAGCAGCCCGGGACAGCGACAGAACTATGGCTACACCTTC,CASSPGQRQNYGYTF
TRBV13,TRBJ1-2,NA,NA,TGTGCCAGCAGCGGGGACCGGTTAGGCTACACCTTC,CASSGDRLGYTF
TRBV19,TRBJ2-2,NA,NA,TGTGCCAGTAGTATACTTGGCGGGGAGCTGTTTTTT,CASSILGGELFF
TRBV4-3,TRBJ1-5,NA,NA,TGCGCCAGCAGCCACCCCTGGGGCAGGGCGCATCAGCCCCAGCATTTT,CASSHPWGRAHQPQHF
TRBV29-1,TRBJ2-5,NA,NA,TGCAGCGTTGAAGACCCCCAGGGGGAGACCCAGTACTTC,CSVEDPQGETQYF
TRBV5-1,TRBJ1-6,NA,TRBD1,TGCGCCAGCAGCTTGGGATATCCGTCGACAGGGAGGAATTCACCCCTCCACTTT,CASSLGYPSTGRNSPLHF
TRBV4-2,TRBJ2-7,NA,NA,TGTGCCAGCAGCCAACCCTTGGTGGGCTACGAGCAGTACTTC,CASSQPLVGYEQYF
TRBV29-1,TRBJ1-1,NA,NA,TGCAGCGTTCTCGGACAGCTAGCAGACACTGAAGCTTTCTTT,CSVLGQLADTEAFF
TRBV6-6,TRBJ2-5,NA,NA,TGTGCCAGCAGTTACGATGGACAGGAGACCCAGTACTTC,CASSYDGQETQYF
TRBV12-3/TRBV12-4,TRBJ1-4,NA,NA,TGTGCCAGCGGGGGAGTCAAGGAAAAACTGTTTTTT,CASGGVKEKLFF
TRBV7-9,TRBJ1-1,NA,TRBD1,TGTGCCAGCAGCACGGGGACAGGGACAAACACTGAAGCTTTCTTT,CASSTGTGTNTEAFF
TRBV6-5,TRBJ2-1,NA,NA,TGTGCCAGCAGATATACCAGGGACATTCGAGAGCAGTTCTTC,CASRYTRDIREQFF
TRBV7-8,TRBJ1-6,NA,TRBD1,TGTGCCAGCAGTCCACTGAGGGGACAGGGTTATTCACCCCTCCACTTT,CASSPLRGQGYSPLHF
TRBV14,TRBJ2-5,NA,TRBD2,TGTGCCAGCAGCCACGAGCGGGGGGGCGGAGAGACCCAGTACTTC,CASSHERGGGETQYF
TRBV6-5,TRBJ2-7,NA,NA,TGTGCCACCACCCGGGGGATGGGGGAGCAGTACTTC,CATTRGMGEQYF
TRBV6-5,TRBJ2-7,NA,NA,TGTGCCAGCGCCGTCGGGACACCTGGATCGGGGGAGCAGTACTTC,CASAVGTPGSGEQYF
TRBV10-3,TRBJ1-6,NA,NA,TGTGCCATCAGTGAGTCGTCGGGGATCTCCTATAATTCACCCCTCCACTTT,CAISESSGISYNSPLHF
TRBV18,TRBJ1-1,NA,TRBD1,TGTGCCAGCTCTCAGACGACAGGGGCCACTGAAGCTTTCTTT,CASSQTTGATEAFF
TRBV30,TRBJ1-1,NA,NA,TGTGCCTGGAGTGTACTTGGGGGCAGGGTCACTGAAGCTTTCTTT,CAWSVLGGRVTEAFF
TRBV7-9,TRBJ1-4,NA,NA,TGTGCCAGCAGCTTAGCCCGCGGGAATAATCTCCCGAATGAAAAACTGTTTTTT,CASSLARGNNLPNEKLFF
TRBV24-1,TRBJ2-7,NA,TRBD1,TGTGCCACCAGTGAACCCGACAGGGTAATATTTATAAGAGACTACGAGCAGTACTTC,CATSEPDRVIFIRDYEQYF
TRBV11-2,TRBJ2-3,NA,NA,TGTGCCATCGGGGATAATACGCAGTATTTT,CAIGDNTQYF
TRBV4-1,TRBJ2-4,NA,TRBD1,TGCGCCAGCAGCCAAGTGGACAGGGGGGAGGCCAAAAACATTCAGTACTTC,CASSQVDRGEAKNIQYF
TRBV30,TRBJ2-3,NA,TRBD2,TGTGCCTGTTCGACTAGCGGGGGGGCAGATACGCAGTATTTT,CACSTSGGADTQYF
TRBV2,TRBJ2-7,NA,TRBD2,TGTGCCAGCAGTCCGGGGACTAGCGTCTACGAGCAGTACTTC,CASSPGTSVYEQYF
TRBV25-1,TRBJ1-3,NA,NA,TGTGCCAGCACCTCGCGAAGGGCTACTGGAAACACCATATATTTT,CASTSRRATGNTIYF
TRBV7-3,TRBJ2-1,NA,TRBD2,TGTGCCAGCAGCTGGACTAGCGGGGGATCCTACAATGAGCAGTTCTTC,CASSWTSGGSYNEQFF
TRBV6-5,TRBJ1-2,NA,NA,TGTGCCAGCAGACAGGTGGATGGTGGCTACACCTTC,CASRQVDGGYTF
TRBV20-1,TRBJ1-1,NA,NA,TGCAGTGCTACGACAGACTCAGCTTTCTTT,CSATTDSAFF
TRBV13,TRBJ2-1,NA,TRBD1,TGTGCCAGCAGCTCCCAGGGGGTAGGGCACGATGAGCAGTTCTTC,CASSSQGVGHDEQFF
TRBV2,TRBJ2-3,NA,TRBD2,TGTGCCAGCCGGATACTAGCGGGGGTCACAGATACGCAGTATTTT,CASRILAGVTDTQYF
TRBV19,TRBJ2-1,NA,NA,TGTGCCAGTAGTATAGGGAGAAGGGGGGCTGATGAGCAGTTCTTC,CASSIGRRGADEQFF
TRBV27,TRBJ2-7,NA,TRBD1,TGTGCCAGCAGGCCTCCGGGACAGACTTACGAGCAGTACTTC,CASRPPGQTYEQYF
TRBV7-2,TRBJ1-4,NA,NA,TGTGCCAGCAGTTTAAAGTGGGACAATGAAAAACTGTTTTTT,CASSLKWDNEKLFF
TRBV2,TRBJ2-1,NA,TRBD2,TGTGCCAACCTACAGGGGCTAGCGGGGGAACACGGTGAGCAGTTCTTC,CANLQGLAGEHGEQFF
TRBV4-1,TRBJ1-5,few,TRBD1,TGCGCCAGCAGCCACTACTTCGGGACAGGATCTCGCAATCAGCCCCAGCATTTT,CASSHYFGTGSRNQPQHF
TRBV10-2,TRBJ1-1,NA,NA,TGCGCCAGTAGCTTGGGGGGTAGTGAAGCTTTCTTT,CASSLGGSEAFF
TRBV9,TRBJ1-2,few,NA,TGTGCCAGCAGCGCGCCAAAAGGCGGCTACACCTTC,CASSAPKGGYTF
TRBV6-4,TRBJ2-7,NA,NA,TGTGCCAGCAGTGACTCGATTGTTCGCGAGCAGTACTTC,CASSDSIVREQYF
TRBV9,TRBJ2-5,NA,NA,TGTGCCAGCAGCTCCCGTGAGAGGGGACACCAAGAGACCCAGTACTTC,CASSSRERGHQETQYF
TRBV4-1,TRBJ2-7,NA,NA,TGCGCCAGCAGCCAGGGGGATTGGGAGCAGTACTTC,CASSQGDWEQYF
TRBV19,TRBJ2-7,NA,NA,TGTGCCAGTAGTATAGGGTCCCAGTCCGAGCAGTACTTC,CASSIGSQSEQYF
TRBV27,TRBJ1-4,once,TRBD1,TGTGCCAGCAGTCCCCGGAGGGACAGGGAGGAAAAACTGTTTTTT,CASSPRRDREEKLFF
TRBV24-1,TRBJ2-6,NA,NA,TGTGCCACCAGTGCCCTAACCAGGGAATTCGGATCTGGGGCCAACGTCCTGACTTTC,CATSALTREFGSGANVLTF
TRBV4-1,TRBJ1-3,NA,TRBD1,TGCGCCAGCAGCCTCACAGCCGGACAGGGCCGAAACACCATATATTTT,CASSLTAGQGRNTIYF
TRBV7-3,TRBJ2-1,NA,NA,TGTGCCAGCAGCTTAGGGACTCTGGACCAAGAGGAGCAGTTCTTC,CASSLGTLDQEEQFF